This T cell receptor (beta chain) was found in a study of post-analysis software for immune sequencing data. Points from the study as a whole: The study found TRBV5-6, TRBV5-1 and TRBV20-1 among roughly 5 TRBV segments more frequent in patients than controls.

Every TCR beta cDNA library bore unique molecular identifiers. TCRdb ran MiXCR on the PCR reads and lists one entry per CDR3 protein. The sample has around 770,000 distinct CDR3 sequences; around 42% are singletons. Details on this clonotype: The antigen remains undetermined.

Germline trimming cut 5 bases from V and 3 bases from J; bases unmatched to any gene: 4. Looked up from germline, CDR1 is SGHRS and CDR2 is YFSETQ. The CDR3 extends over 16 amino acids. The chain has TRBV5-1 and TRBJ2-3; 15 nucleotides line up with TRBD2. Specimen: blood. The sequence was obtained from a girl under 18 with multiple sclerosis. The CDR3: CASRSGTSGRTDTQYF. CDR3 sequence (DNA): TGCGCCAGCAGGTCCGGGACTAGCGGGAGGACAGATACGCAGTATTTT. Variable domain in full (rest from reference TRBV5-1 and TRBJ2-3): KAGVTQTPRYLIKTRGQQVTLSCSPISGHRSVSWYQQTPGQGLQFLFEYFSETQRNKGNFPGRFSGRQFSNSRSEMNVSTLELGDSALYLCASRSGTSGRTDTQYFGPGTRLTVL.